These T cell receptor beta chains were read from a single sample in a study of blood T cell repertoires in COVID-19. Clones were sequenced by immunoSEQ multiplex PCR, and TCRdb holds only the in-frame ones, with some missing. The sample yields 150,000 to 200,000 clones, approximately 80% seen once. Sequencing was done on a sample of peripheral blood. The source is a human donor in a cohort sampled during active COVID-19. CDR3s include the opening cysteine and the closing phenylalanine or tryptophan. Fields, in order: J gene, V gene, CDR3 protein.

J: TRBJ1-1
V: TRBV9
CDR3: CASSATRENTEAFF

J: TRBJ2-7
V: TRBV5-1
CDR3: CASRLGPGTRTYEQYF

J: TRBJ1-5
V: TRBV5-7
CDR3: CASSLMGRDSYWPQHF

J: TRBJ1-2
V: TRBV4-1
CDR3: CASSQEGGGHGYTF

J: TRBJ1-5
V: TRBV6-4
CDR3: CASSVWPIPHQPQHF

J: TRBJ2-1
V: TRBV12-5
CDR3: CASGSGVGTSSYNEQFF

J: TRBJ2-5
V: TRBV30
CDR3: CAWSVGAGDSQETQYF

J: TRBJ1-4
V: TRBV4-1
CDR3: CASSQGMTGKLFF

J: TRBJ2-2
V: TRBV20-1
CDR3: CSASFSGGDLNTGELFF

J: TRBJ2-7
V: TRBV20-1
CDR3: CSASISEVGEQYF

J: TRBJ1-6
V: TRBV6-5
CDR3: CASSYKKGANSPLHF

J: TRBJ2-1
V: TRBV9
CDR3: CASSGGQAAYNEQFF

J: TRBJ1-2
V: TRBV12-3/TRBV12-4
CDR3: CASSSSRINGYTF

J: TRBJ2-7
V: TRBV14
CDR3: CASSPGGSGQGTMGYEQYF

J: TRBJ1-1
V: TRBV5-1
CDR3: CASSLDDLNTEAFF

J: TRBJ1-2
V: TRBV7-9
CDR3: CASSLSHDNYGYTF

J: TRBJ2-7
V: TRBV9
CDR3: CASSGLGGTGLDEQYF

J: TRBJ2-2
V: TRBV25-1
CDR3: CASSEISSRGLFF

J: TRBJ2-2
V: TRBV9
CDR3: CASSLRTGIRDTGELFF

J: TRBJ2-7
V: TRBV6-5
CDR3: CASRETGGTYEQYF

J: TRBJ2-7
V: TRBV4-1
CDR3: CASSQDPSGDRRLEQYF

J: TRBJ2-7
V: TRBV18
CDR3: CASSRQGPPTYEQYF

J: TRBJ1-6
V: TRBV7-6
CDR3: CASSLATTGGMGGSPLHF

J: TRBJ1-4
V: TRBV30
CDR3: CAWSVYSTNEKLFF

J: TRBJ1-1
V: TRBV4-2
CDR3: CASSQVVDMNTEAFF

J: TRBJ2-7
V: TRBV5-6
CDR3: CASSFPQAYEQYF

J: TRBJ2-3
V: TRBV7-9
CDR3: CASSLGRLAGGRADTQYF

J: TRBJ2-2
V: TRBV4-2
CDR3: CASSQERGFNGELFF

J: TRBJ1-1
V: TRBV5-6
CDR3: CASSLAIRGTEAFF

J: TRBJ2-7
V: TRBV3-1/TRBV3-2
CDR3: CASSQVPLAVPYEQYF

J: TRBJ1-2
V: TRBV3-1/TRBV3-2
CDR3: CASSSGSYYGYTF

J: TRBJ2-2
V: TRBV5-1
CDR3: CASSLAGQGPTGELFF

J: TRBJ2-1
V: TRBV6-5
CDR3: CASITGGAENEQFF

J: TRBJ1-3
V: TRBV19
CDR3: CASSGTGVISGNTIYF

J: TRBJ2-7
V: TRBV5-4
CDR3: CASSLGGYSYEQYF

J: TRBJ1-2
V: TRBV5-6
CDR3: CASSFVGQDYGYTF

J: TRBJ1-2
V: TRBV6-5
CDR3: CASRKDRNYGYTF

J: TRBJ2-1
V: TRBV7-6
CDR3: CASSLFPEHEQFF

J: TRBJ2-1
V: TRBV6-5
CDR3: CASSYRGEQFF

J: TRBJ2-2
V: TRBV4-1
CDR3: CASSPIQGNGELFF

J: TRBJ2-1
V: TRBV6-5
CDR3: CASRERGGYNEQFF

J: TRBJ2-4
V: TRBV19
CDR3: CATSGTGGGNIQYF

J: TRBJ1-1
V: TRBV27
CDR3: CASSLRQNTEAFF

J: TRBJ2-1
V: TRBV6-5
CDR3: CAIQLSGQGGNEQFF

J: TRBJ1-1
V: TRBV5-1
CDR3: CASSGAQGNAEAFF

J: TRBJ2-1
V: TRBV9
CDR3: CASSATTTGGRTMGQFF